A selection of T cell receptor beta chains follows, all from one sample in a study of shared clonotypes between healthy human individuals. Profiled with immunoSEQ multiplex PCR; TCRdb holds only in-frame clones, not every one. This table has millions of clones, 95% appearing once. The sample comprised naive CD4+ T cells sorted from blood. These receptor sequences come from a man between 18 and 29 years old in good health. Both conserved end residues are part of each CDR3. D genes are given only for firm matches. Expanded clones get a size class; other rows say once, few or many, or leave the size out.

clone size	V gene	J gene	D gene	CDR3 DNA	CDR3 protein
.	TRBV28	TRBJ1-1	.	TGTGCCAGCAGCCTTCCAGGGACGGGGAACACTGAAGCTTTCTTT	CASSLPGTGNTEAFF
.	TRBV9	TRBJ2-2	TRBD2	TGTGCCAGCAGCTCCCCCGGAACTAGCGGGAGTGTCACCGGGGAGCTGTTTTTT	CASSSPGTSGSVTGELFF
.	TRBV7-2	TRBJ2-7	TRBD1	TGTGCCAGCAGCGTTGGACAGGGCCCCTACGAGCAGTACTTC	CASSVGQGPYEQYF
once	TRBV5-1	TRBJ2-5	TRBD1	TGCGCCAGCAGCTTGTCCGGGACAGTACGGGAGACCCAGTACTTC	CASSLSGTVRETQYF
.	TRBV6-5	TRBJ2-2	.	TGTGCCAGCAGTTACTCGACAGACACCGGGGAGCTGTTTTTT	CASSYSTDTGELFF
.	TRBV6-5	TRBJ1-2	TRBD1	TGTGCCAGCAGTTCGGAAGGGGGCCGGTATGGCTACACCTTC	CASSSEGGRYGYTF
.	TRBV19	TRBJ1-4	.	TGTGCCAGTAGTATAGCGGGGGGAACTAATGAAAAACTGTTTTTT	CASSIAGGTNEKLFF
.	TRBV5-1	TRBJ2-5	TRBD1	TGCGCCAGCAGAGAACAGGGGGCCGAGACCCAGTACTTC	CASREQGAETQYF
once	TRBV11-3	TRBJ2-1	.	TGTGCCAGCAGCCAGGTGGGGAATGAGCAGTTCTTC	CASSQVGNEQFF
.	TRBV10-3	TRBJ1-1	TRBD1	TGTGCCATCAGTGGGATATTCGGGACAGGGGGCTCGAACACTGAAGCTTTCTTT	CAISGIFGTGGSNTEAFF
few	TRBV19	TRBJ2-1	.	TGTGCCAGTAGTCCCGCTCGGGTCAGGGGTAATGAGCAGTTCTTC	CASSPARVRGNEQFF
.	TRBV18	TRBJ1-6	.	TGTGCCAGCTCACCACGGACCCGGAGCTCCTATAATTCACCCCTCCACTTT	CASSPRTRSSYNSPLHF
.	TRBV5-4	TRBJ1-4	.	TGTGCCAGCAGCCAGACAGGCAGCAATGAAAAACTGTTTTTT	CASSQTGSNEKLFF
.	TRBV6-6	TRBJ2-7	TRBD1	TGTGCCAGCCGGGACAGATCCTCCTACGAGCAGTACTTC	CASRDRSSYEQYF
once	TRBV2	TRBJ1-5	TRBD1	TGTGCCAGCAGAGAGGACAGGGGATCAGGAAATATCGGCAATCAGCCCCAGCATTTT	CASREDRGSGNIGNQPQHF
.	TRBV7-7	TRBJ2-5	TRBD2	TGTGCTAGCAGCTTAGTGTCTAGCGGGATGGAGACCCAGTACTTC	CASSLVSSGMETQYF
.	TRBV6-1	TRBJ1-2	.	TGTGCCAGCAGACCCGGGGGGTTTCATGGCTACACCTTC	CASRPGGFHGYTF
.	TRBV27	TRBJ2-7	.	TGTGCCAGCAGTTTTAGCGGACTCTCCTACGAGCAGTACTTC	CASSFSGLSYEQYF
.	TRBV4-2	TRBJ1-4	TRBD1	TGTGCCAGCAGCCAAGAGCAGGGGGCTAATGAAAAACTGTTTTTT	CASSQEQGANEKLFF
.	TRBV30	TRBJ1-4	TRBD1	TGTGCCTGGTCGACAGGGGGCGGAGAAAAACTGTTTTTT	CAWSTGGGEKLFF
.	TRBV5-1	TRBJ1-3	.	TGCGCCAGCAGCGGTCAGGGAACGCTCTCTGGAAACACCATATATTTT	CASSGQGTLSGNTIYF
.	TRBV29-1	TRBJ2-5	TRBD1	TGCAGCTCTGACAGGGGGCAAGAGACCCAGTACTTC	CSSDRGQETQYF
.	TRBV19	TRBJ2-1	.	TGTGCCAGTAGTACTACGGGCCCCCAATTAGAGCAGTTCTTC	CASSTTGPQLEQFF
.	TRBV6-5	TRBJ2-7	.	TGTGCCAGCAAGGGCGGGGATCACGTCGAGCAGTACTTC	CASKGGDHVEQYF
.	TRBV28	TRBJ2-7	TRBD1	TGTGCCAGCAGGTCAGGGGGCTCCTACGAGCAGTACTTC	CASRSGGSYEQYF